Described below is a single T cell receptor beta chain sequence and its context. Trimming left V 2 bases short and J 0 bases short, with 9 bases between. CDR1 SGHTS and CDR2 YDEGEE come from the germline V gene. CDR3 size: 15 residues. Libraries were prepared by immunoSEQ multiplex PCR; TCRdb keeps only in-frame clonotypes and omits some of them. This sample carries tens of thousands of clones, roughly 90% of them seen once, and the ten largest clones take 2% to 3%. This record belongs to a study of OX40 agonist ivuxolimab in advanced cancers. Study-wide context: Patient treatment consisted of intravenous ivuxolimab administration every 2 weeks at 0.01 to 10 mg/kg.

This chain links TRBV5-8 with TRBJ2-1; D is possibly TRBD2 (6 bases). This clonotype was obtained from an adult with an advanced solid tumor such as melanoma, head and neck, liver or kidney cancer. The sequencing used CD4+ or CD8+ T cells sorted from blood, collected in a trial of the OX40 agonist ivuxolimab. CDR3 in amino acids: CASSFWGGSYNEQFF. The CDR3 DNA reads TGTGCCAGCAGCTTTTGGGGAGGCTCCTACAATGAGCAGTTCTTC.